The entry below gives a single T cell receptor beta chain sequence along with its context. In the study's own analysis: Amplification with reference gene primers provided the estimates of nucleated cell counts. The assay was immunoSEQ multiplex PCR, and TCRdb's table has in-frame clones only and misses some. The DNA gave D and trimming, while V, J and clone size come from that table. Found here are about 110,000 clones, 65% to 90% of them singletons; the top ten hold 15% to 20%. This sample is part of a study of blood T cell repertoires in COVID-19. Study in general: The United States, Italy and Spain were the sources of the acute and convalescent COVID-19 samples. PBMCs, B-cell-depleted T cells, or T cells were the source of the cDNA or gDNA that made up the material.

Germline V CDR1 and CDR2: KGHSH, LQKENI. The CDR3 totals 15 residues. The V gene lost 3 bases and the J gene lost 1 base, with 13 bases spanning the gap. This TCR was recovered from a woman in her sixties or seventies with acute or convalescent COVID-19. The source material was peripheral blood. The genes are TRBV18 and TRBJ2-7, with D tentatively TRBD1 (5 bases). CDR3 sequence (DNA): TGTGCCAGCTCACCCTCCTTGGACACATCCTACGAGCAGTACTTC. Its translation is CASSPSLDTSYEQYF.